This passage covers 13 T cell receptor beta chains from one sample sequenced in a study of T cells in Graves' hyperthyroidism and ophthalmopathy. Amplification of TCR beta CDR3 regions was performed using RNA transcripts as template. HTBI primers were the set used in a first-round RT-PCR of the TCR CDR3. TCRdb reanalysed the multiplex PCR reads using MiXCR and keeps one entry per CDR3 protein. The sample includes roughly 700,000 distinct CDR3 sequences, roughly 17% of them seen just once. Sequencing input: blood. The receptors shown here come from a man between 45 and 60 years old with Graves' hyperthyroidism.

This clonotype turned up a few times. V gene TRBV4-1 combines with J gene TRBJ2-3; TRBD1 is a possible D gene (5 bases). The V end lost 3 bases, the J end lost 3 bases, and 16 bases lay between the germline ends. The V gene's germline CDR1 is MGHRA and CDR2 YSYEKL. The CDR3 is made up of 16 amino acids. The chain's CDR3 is CASSHVDMGLTDTQYF. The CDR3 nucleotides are TGCGCCAGCAGCCATGTTGATATGGGGCTGACAGATACGCAGTATTTT.

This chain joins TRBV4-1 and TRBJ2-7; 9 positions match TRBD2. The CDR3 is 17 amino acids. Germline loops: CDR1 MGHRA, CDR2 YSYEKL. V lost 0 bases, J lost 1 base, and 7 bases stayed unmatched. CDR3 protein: CASSQDSSGIGSYEQYF. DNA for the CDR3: TGCGCCAGCAGCCAAGATTCTAGCGGGATAGGTTCCTACGAGCAGTACTTC.

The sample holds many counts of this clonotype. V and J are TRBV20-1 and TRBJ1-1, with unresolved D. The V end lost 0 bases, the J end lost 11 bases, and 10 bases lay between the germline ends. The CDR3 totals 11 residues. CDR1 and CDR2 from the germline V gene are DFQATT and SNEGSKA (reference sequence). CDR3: CSARDFRSAFF. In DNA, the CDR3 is TGCAGTGCTAGAGATTTCAGGAGCGCTTTCTTT.

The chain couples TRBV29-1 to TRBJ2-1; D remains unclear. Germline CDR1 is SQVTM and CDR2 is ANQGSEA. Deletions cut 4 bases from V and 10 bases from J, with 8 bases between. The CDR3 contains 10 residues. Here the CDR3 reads CSVVRQEQFF. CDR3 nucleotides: TGCAGCGTTGTGCGGCAGGAGCAGTTCTTC.

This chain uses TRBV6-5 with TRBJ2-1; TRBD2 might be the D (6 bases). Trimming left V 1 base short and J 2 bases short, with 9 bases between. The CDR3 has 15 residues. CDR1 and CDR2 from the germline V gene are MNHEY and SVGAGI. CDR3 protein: CASSYFAGPYNEQFF. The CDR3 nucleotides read TGTGCCAGCAGTTACTTCGCGGGGCCCTACAATGAGCAGTTCTTC.

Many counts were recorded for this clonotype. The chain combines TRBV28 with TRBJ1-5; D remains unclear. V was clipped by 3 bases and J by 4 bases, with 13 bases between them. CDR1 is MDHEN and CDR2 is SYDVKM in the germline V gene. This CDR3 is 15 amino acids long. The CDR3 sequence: CASSFEGGGNQPQHF. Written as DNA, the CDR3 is TGTGCCAGCAGTTTCGAGGGAGGTGGGAATCAGCCCCAGCATTTT.

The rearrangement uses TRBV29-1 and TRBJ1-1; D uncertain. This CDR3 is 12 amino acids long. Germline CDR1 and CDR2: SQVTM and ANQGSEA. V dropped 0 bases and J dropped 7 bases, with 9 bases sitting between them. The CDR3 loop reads CSVEDWGNEAFF. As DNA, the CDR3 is TGCAGCGTTGAAGATTGGGGAAATGAAGCTTTCTTT.

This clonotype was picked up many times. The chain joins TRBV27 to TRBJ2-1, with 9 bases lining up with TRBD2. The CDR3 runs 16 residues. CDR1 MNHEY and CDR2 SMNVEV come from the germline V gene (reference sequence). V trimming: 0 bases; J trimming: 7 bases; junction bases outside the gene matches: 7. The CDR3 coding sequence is TGTGCCAGCAGTTTATCAGTAGCGGGAGTTTCGAATGAGCAGTTCTTC. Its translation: CASSLSVAGVSNEQFF.

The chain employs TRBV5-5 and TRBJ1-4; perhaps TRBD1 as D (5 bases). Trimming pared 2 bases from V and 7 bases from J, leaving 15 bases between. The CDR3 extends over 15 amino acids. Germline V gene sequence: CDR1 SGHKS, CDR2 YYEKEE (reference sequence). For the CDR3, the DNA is TGTGCCAGCAGCTTTATCGGGGCTCCTGGTGAAAAACTGTTTTTT. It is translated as CASSFIGAPGEKLFF. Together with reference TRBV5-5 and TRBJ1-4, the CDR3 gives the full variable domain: DAGVTQSPTHLIKTRGQQVTLRCSPISGHKSVSWYQQVLGQGPQFIFQYYEKEERGRGNFPDRFSARQFPNYSSELNVNALLLGDSALYLCASSFIGAPGEKLFFGSGTQLSVL.

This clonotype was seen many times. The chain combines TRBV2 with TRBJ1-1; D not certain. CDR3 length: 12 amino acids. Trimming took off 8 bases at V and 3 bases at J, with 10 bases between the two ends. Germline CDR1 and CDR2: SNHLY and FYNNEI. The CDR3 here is CASGRVYTEAFF. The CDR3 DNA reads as TGTGCCAGCGGCCGGGTGTACACTGAAGCTTTCTTT.

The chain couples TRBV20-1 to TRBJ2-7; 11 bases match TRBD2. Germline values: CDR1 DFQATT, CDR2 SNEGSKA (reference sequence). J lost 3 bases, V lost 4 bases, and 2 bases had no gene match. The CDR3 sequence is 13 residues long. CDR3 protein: CSAIGTSGYEQYF. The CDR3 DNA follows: TGCAGTGCTATTGGGACTAGCGGCTACGAGCAGTACTTC.

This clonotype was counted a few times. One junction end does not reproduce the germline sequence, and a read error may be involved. The chain's CDR3 is CAGSGQSSTEAFF. In nucleotides, the CDR3 is TGTGCCGGCAGTGGACAGTCGAGCACTGAAGCTTTCTTT. The rearrangement uses TRBV2 and TRBJ1-1; maybe TRBD1 (6 bases). Germline loops: CDR1 SNHLY, CDR2 FYNNEI. This CDR3 region has 13 residues.

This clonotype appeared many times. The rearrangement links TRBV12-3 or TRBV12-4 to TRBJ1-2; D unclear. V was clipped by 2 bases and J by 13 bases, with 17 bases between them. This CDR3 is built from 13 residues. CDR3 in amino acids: CASSLSGTPEFTF. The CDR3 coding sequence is TGTGCCAGCAGTTTATCTGGTACCCCTGAGTTCACCTTC.